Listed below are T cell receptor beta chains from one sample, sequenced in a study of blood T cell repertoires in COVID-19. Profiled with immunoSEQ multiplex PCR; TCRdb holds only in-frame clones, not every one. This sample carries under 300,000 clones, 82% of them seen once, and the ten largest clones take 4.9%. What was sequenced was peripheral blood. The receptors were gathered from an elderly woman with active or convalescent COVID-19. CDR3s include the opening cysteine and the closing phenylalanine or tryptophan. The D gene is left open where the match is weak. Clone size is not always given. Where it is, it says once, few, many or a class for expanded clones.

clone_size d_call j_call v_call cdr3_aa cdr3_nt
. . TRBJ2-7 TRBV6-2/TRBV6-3 CASSYPASSYEQYF TGTGCCAGCAGTTACCCCGCTAGCTCCTACGAGCAGTACTTC
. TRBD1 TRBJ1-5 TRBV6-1 CASSEESGQGSNQPQHF TGTGCCAGCAGTGAAGAATCGGGACAGGGAAGCAATCAGCCCCAGCATTTT
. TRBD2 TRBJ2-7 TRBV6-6 CASSYLAGISEQYF TGTGCCAGCAGTTACTTAGCGGGTATTTCCGAGCAGTACTTC
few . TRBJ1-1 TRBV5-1 CASSLGVPGQNTEAFF TGCGCCAGCAGCTTGGGCGTCCCAGGACAGAACACTGAAGCTTTCTTT
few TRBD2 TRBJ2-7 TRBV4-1 CASSQDITSGTYEQYF TGCGCCAGCAGCCAAGATATCACTAGCGGTACCTACGAGCAGTACTTC
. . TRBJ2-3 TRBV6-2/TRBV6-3 CASSYSRARFTDTQYF TGTGCCAGCAGTTACTCCAGGGCCCGTTTCACAGATACGCAGTATTTT
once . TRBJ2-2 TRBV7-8 CASSLAPGANTGELFF TGTGCCAGCAGCTTAGCCCCAGGGGCGAACACCGGGGAGCTGTTTTTT
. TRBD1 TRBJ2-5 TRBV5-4 CASSHMQGALMQETQYF TGTGCCAGCAGCCACATGCAGGGGGCGCTCATGCAAGAGACCCAGTACTTC
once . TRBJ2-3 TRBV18 CASSPREDTQYF TGTGCCAGCTCACCCAGGGAAGATACGCAGTATTTT
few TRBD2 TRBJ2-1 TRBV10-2 CASSETSGRPNEQFF TGCGCCAGCAGTGAGACTAGCGGGAGGCCCAATGAGCAGTTCTTC
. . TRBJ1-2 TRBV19 CASSIFNSYGYTF TGTGCCAGTAGTATTTTTAACAGCTATGGCTACACCTTC
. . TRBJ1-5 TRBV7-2 CASSSVTGINQPQHF TGTGCCAGCAGCTCCGTCACAGGGATCAATCAGCCCCAGCATTTT
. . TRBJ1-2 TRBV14 CASSPIGGSYGYTF TGTGCCAGCAGCCCCATCGGGGGAAGCTATGGCTACACCTTC
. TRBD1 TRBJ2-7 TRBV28 CASSLDRGMYEQYF TGTGCCAGCAGTTTGGACAGGGGGATGTACGAGCAGTACTTC
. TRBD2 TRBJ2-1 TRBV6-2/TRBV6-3 CASSPLAGGPAYNEQFF TGTGCCAGCAGCCCACTAGCGGGGGGACCCGCCTACAATGAGCAGTTCTTC
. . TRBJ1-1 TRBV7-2 CASSFPLGVNTEAFF TGTGCCAGCAGCTTCCCCCTTGGAGTGAACACTGAAGCTTTCTTT
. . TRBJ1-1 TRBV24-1 CATSDITGLEAFF TGTGCCACCAGTGACATAACAGGGCTTGAAGCTTTCTTT
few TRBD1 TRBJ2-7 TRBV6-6 CASNPTDPGQGFEQYF TGTGCCAGCAACCCTACGGACCCGGGACAGGGCTTCGAGCAGTACTTC
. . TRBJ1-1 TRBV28 CASSLAENTEAFF TGTGCCAGCAGTTTGGCCGAGAACACTGAAGCTTTCTTT
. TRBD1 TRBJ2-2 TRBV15 CATSSDRGRVSLWELFF TGTGCCACCAGCAGCGACAGGGGGCGGGTTTCGTTGTGGGAGCTGTTTTTT
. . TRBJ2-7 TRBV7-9 CASSPPTSYEQYF TGTGCCAGCAGCCCCCCTACCTCCTACGAGCAGTACTTC
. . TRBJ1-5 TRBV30 CAWSVLNQPQHF TGTGCCTGGAGTGTCTTGAATCAGCCCCAGCATTTT
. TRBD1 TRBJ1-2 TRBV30 CAWSIRTGGGYTF TGTGCCTGGAGTATCCGGACAGGGGGCGGCTACACCTTC
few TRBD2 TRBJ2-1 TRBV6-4 CASSDSWTSGSDEQFF TGTGCCAGCAGTGACTCCTGGACTAGCGGATCCGATGAGCAGTTCTTC
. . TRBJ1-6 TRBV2 CASSERGNNSPLHF TGTGCCAGCAGTGAAAGGGGGAATAATTCACCCCTCCACTTT
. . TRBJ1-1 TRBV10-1 CASSPRVNTEAFF TGCGCCAGCAGTCCGAGGGTGAACACTGAAGCTTTCTTT
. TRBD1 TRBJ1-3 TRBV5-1 CASSEGQGNTIYF TGCGCCAGCAGCGAAGGACAGGGGAACACCATATATTTT
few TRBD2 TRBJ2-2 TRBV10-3 CAITGTSGATGELFF TGTGCCATCACCGGGACTAGCGGGGCGACCGGGGAGCTGTTTTTT
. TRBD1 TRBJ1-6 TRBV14 CASSQVDRNSPLHF TGTGCCAGCAGCCAAGTGGACAGGAATTCACCCCTCCACTTT
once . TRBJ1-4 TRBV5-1 CASSPPGQREKLFF TGCGCCAGCAGCCCGCCGGGACAACGTGAAAAACTGTTTTTT
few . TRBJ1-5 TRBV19 CASSIGGRGNQPQHF TGTGCCAGTAGTATAGGAGGGAGGGGCAATCAGCCCCAGCATTTT
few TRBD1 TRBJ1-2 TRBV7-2 CASSFKSGTDYGYTF TGTGCCAGCAGCTTTAAATCCGGGACAGATTATGGCTACACCTTC
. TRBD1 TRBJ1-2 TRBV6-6 CASRDRGSPNYGYTF TGTGCCAGCAGGGACAGGGGGAGCCCCAACTATGGCTACACCTTC
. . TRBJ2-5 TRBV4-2 CASSQDRAGTGTQYF TGTGCCAGCAGCCAAGACCGGGCGGGAACCGGGACCCAGTACTTC
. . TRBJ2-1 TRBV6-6 CASSYDRGSSYNEQFF TGTGCCAGCAGTTACGACCGAGGGAGCTCCTACAATGAGCAGTTCTTC
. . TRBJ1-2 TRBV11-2 CASSLLQGQGNGYTF TGTGCCAGCAGCTTATTGCAGGGACAAGGGAATGGCTACACCTTC
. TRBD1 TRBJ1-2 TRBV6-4 CAGQGASYGYTF TGTGCCGGGCAGGGGGCGAGCTATGGCTACACCTTC
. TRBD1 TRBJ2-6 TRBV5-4 CASSLAGTGSWANVLTF TGTGCCAGCAGCTTGGCCGGGACAGGGTCGTGGGCCAACGTCCTGACTTTC
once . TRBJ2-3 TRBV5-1 CASSLQARGTDTQYF TGCGCCAGCAGCTTGCAGGCCAGAGGCACAGATACGCAGTATTTT
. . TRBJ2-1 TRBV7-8 CASGRGREGNEQFF TGTGCCAGCGGTAGGGGGAGGGAGGGCAATGAGCAGTTCTTC
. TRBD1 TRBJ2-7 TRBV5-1 CASSWGQGGYEQYF TGCGCCAGCAGCTGGGGACAGGGGGGGTACGAGCAGTACTTC
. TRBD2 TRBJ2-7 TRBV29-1 CSAGTSGVEQYF TGCAGCGCTGGGACTAGTGGGGTCGAGCAGTACTTC
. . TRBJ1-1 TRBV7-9 CASSLTVGNTEAFF TGTGCCAGCAGCTTAACGGTCGGGAACACTGAAGCTTTCTTT
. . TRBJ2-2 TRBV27 CASRPLLAFSNTGELFF TGTGCCAGCAGGCCCCTGCTGGCTTTTTCGAACACCGGGGAGCTGTTTTTT
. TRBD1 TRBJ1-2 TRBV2 CASSALGGQSDGYTF TGTGCCAGCAGTGCTCTTGGGGGACAGTCAGATGGCTACACCTTC
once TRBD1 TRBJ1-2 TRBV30 CAWAGTGVHYGYTF TGTGCCTGGGCCGGGACAGGCGTTCACTATGGCTACACCTTC
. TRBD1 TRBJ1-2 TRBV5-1 CASSGTAANYGYTF TGCGCCAGCAGTGGGACAGCAGCTAACTATGGCTACACCTTC
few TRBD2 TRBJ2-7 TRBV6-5 CASSYSISGDPYEQYF TGTGCCAGCAGTTACTCGATTAGCGGGGACCCCTACGAGCAGTACTTC
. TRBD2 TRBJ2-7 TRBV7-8 CASSPIGNSGVEQYF TGTGCCAGCAGCCCGATAGGGAATAGCGGGGTCGAGCAGTACTTC
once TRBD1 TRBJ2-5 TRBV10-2 CASSAPQTGTGETQYF TGCGCCAGCAGTGCACCCCAGACAGGGACCGGAGAGACCCAGTACTTC
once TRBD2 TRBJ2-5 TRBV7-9 CASSLATSGAHETQYF TGTGCCAGCAGCTTGGCTACTAGCGGAGCTCACGAGACCCAGTACTTC
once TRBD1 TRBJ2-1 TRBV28 CASSSPTGTGDEQFF TGTGCCAGCAGTTCTCCAACCGGGACAGGGGATGAGCAGTTCTTC
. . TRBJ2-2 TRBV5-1 CASSLDMMGAIGELFF TGCGCCAGCAGCCTGGACATGATGGGGGCAATCGGGGAGCTGTTTTTT
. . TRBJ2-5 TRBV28 CASSSLQETQYF TGTGCCAGCAGTAGCCTGCAAGAGACCCAGTACTTC
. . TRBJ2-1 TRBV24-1 CATSDTMADSYNEQFF TGTGCCACCAGTGACACCATGGCGGACTCCTACAATGAGCAGTTCTTC